This entry lists 27 T cell receptor beta chains sequenced from one sample in a study of OX40 agonist ivuxolimab in advanced cancers. Sequenced by immunoSEQ multiplex PCR; TCRdb stores in-frame clones only, minus some. The table includes tens of thousands of clones, about nine tenths detected once. The specimen comprised CD4+ or CD8+ T cells sorted from blood, sampled in a trial of the OX40 agonist ivuxolimab. These receptors were obtained from an adult with an advanced solid tumor such as melanoma, head and neck, liver or kidney cancer.

The CDR3 reads CASSFGGEGYTF. The DNA for the CDR3 is TGTGCCAGCAGTTTTGGGGGCGAAGGCTACACCTTC. This sequence joins TRBV28 and TRBJ1-2; perhaps TRBD1 as D (6 bases). V lost 3 bases and J 8 bases, leaving 10 bases between the germline ends. Germline lookup yields CDR1 MDHEN and CDR2 SYDVKM. CDR3 length equals 12 residues.

The V gene is TRBV27, the J gene TRBJ2-7; the match to TRBD1 covers 8 bases. The V and J ends lost 11 bases and 1 base, in that order; junction bases with no gene match: 13. Per germline, CDR1 MNHEY and CDR2 SMNVEV (reference sequence). The CDR3 loop spans 15 amino acids. The chain's CDR3 is CAQSRGRRPSYEQYF. The DNA of the CDR3 is TGTGCCCAGAGCAGGGGGCGGAGGCCTTCCTACGAGCAGTACTTC.

This clone has just one count. This sequence joins TRBV7-9 and TRBJ2-1; unclear D gene. The CDR3 runs to 12 residues. V was clipped by 5 bases and J by 6 bases, with 8 bases between them. The germline gives CDR1 SEHNR, CDR2 FQNEAQ (reference sequence). CDR3: CASSQVSNEQFF. The CDR3 DNA follows: TGTGCCAGCAGCCAGGTGTCCAATGAGCAGTTCTTC.

The chain is built from TRBV5-4 and TRBJ2-3, with TRBD2 as a possible D gene (5 bases). The CDR3 is made up of 13 amino acids. The germline V and J ends were trimmed by 2 bases and 5 bases, with 9 bases remaining between them. CDR1 and CDR2 (germline): SGHNT, YYREEE (reference sequence). The CDR3 spells CASSFYGRDTQYF. The CDR3 bases are TGTGCCAGCAGCTTCTATGGGAGAGATACGCAGTATTTT. The variable domain in full, completed from reference TRBV5-4 and TRBJ2-3, reads ETGVTQSPTHLIKTRGQQVTLRCSSQSGHNTVSWYQQALGQGPQFIFQYYREEENGRGNFPPRFSGLQFPNYSSELNVNALELDDSALYLCASSFYGRDTQYFGPGTRLTVL.

The CDR3, as DNA: TGTGCCAGCAGTGATGTCCAAGAGACCCAGTACTTC. The encoded protein is CASSDVQETQYF. The chain joins TRBV2 to TRBJ2-5; the D is unclear. Trimming took 3 bases from V and 1 from J, leaving 3 bases between them. The CDR3 totals 12 residues. CDR1 SNHLY and CDR2 FYNNEI come from the germline V gene.

The V call is TRBV2, the J call TRBJ2-2, with 10 bases aligning to TRBD1. CDR3 size: 15 residues. Germline lookup yields CDR1 SNHLY and CDR2 FYNNEI. V lost 6 bases and J lost 6; bases outside the gene matches: 7. DNA of the CDR3: TGTGCCAGCAGCCCGGGACAGGGGTGGTCCGGGGAGCTGTTTTTT. Protein: CASSPGQGWSGELFF.

The genes are TRBV20-1 and TRBJ1-2, with a tentative D call TRBD1 (6 bases). Germline-derived CDR1 and CDR2 are DFQATT and SNEGSKA (reference sequence). With 5 bases removed from V and 6 bases from J, the gap between germline ends came to 10 bases. The CDR3 extends over 11 amino acids. This CDR3 reads CSASQGNGYTF. CDR3 sequence (DNA): TGCAGTGCTTCCCAGGGGAATGGCTACACCTTC.

The V gene is TRBV28, the J gene TRBJ2-3; 8 nucleotides match TRBD2. The germline CDR1 and CDR2 sequences are MDHEN and SYDVKM. The CDR3 extends over 16 amino acids. V shed 4 bases, J shed 4 bases, and the junction held 10 bases outside the gene matches. This CDR3 reads CASSSQREKPSDTQYF. For the CDR3, the DNA is TGTGCCAGCAGTTCACAGCGGGAGAAACCTTCAGATACGCAGTATTTT.

The rearrangement links TRBV28 to TRBJ1-1; perhaps TRBD1 as D (5 bases). V was shortened by 2 bases and J by 1 base, with 11 bases between the two germline ends. This CDR3 spans 15 amino acids. The germline V gene encodes CDR1 MDHEN and CDR2 SYDVKM. The DNA of the CDR3 is TGTGCCAGCAGTTTACTCCAGGGAAGGAACACTGAAGCTTTCTTT. As protein: CASSLLQGRNTEAFF.

The chain recombines TRBV10-3 with TRBJ1-5; no definite D call. CDR1 is ENHRY, CDR2 SYGVKD, per germline. V was shortened by 0 bases and J by 4 bases, with 13 bases between the two germline ends. This CDR3 is built from 16 residues. CDR3 sequence: CAISESTGSQNQPQHF. As DNA, the CDR3 is TGTGCCATCAGTGAGTCGACGGGCAGCCAAAATCAGCCCCAGCATTTT.

The V call is TRBV28, the J call TRBJ2-7; D is undetermined. V was clipped by 2 bases and J by 5 bases, with 7 bases between them. The CDR3 is made up of 12 amino acids. The germline V gene encodes CDR1 MDHEN and CDR2 SYDVKM. The CDR3 sequence is CASSLVSDEQYF. The CDR3, as DNA: TGTGCCAGCAGTTTAGTATCAGACGAGCAGTACTTC.

V gene TRBV6-6 combines with J gene TRBJ2-3; no definite D call. The CDR3 extends over 14 amino acids. The germline gives CDR1 MNHNY, CDR2 SVGAGI (reference sequence). V shed 2 bases and J shed 3 bases, with 9 bases lying between them. The CDR3 coding sequence is TGTGCCAGCAGTTACCCGTCCATAACAGATACGCAGTATTTT. This gives the protein CASSYPSITDTQYF.

V is TRBV7-9 and J is TRBJ2-2; D is perhaps TRBD2 (6 bases). Trimming took 3 bases from V and 5 from J, leaving 10 bases between them. CDR1 and CDR2 (germline): SEHNR, FQNEAQ (reference sequence). CDR3 length equals 14 residues. Here the CDR3 reads CASSFWDLTGELFF. CDR3 in DNA: TGTGCCAGCAGCTTTTGGGACTTAACCGGGGAGCTGTTTTTT.

The J gene is TRBJ1-1, the V gene TRBV14; D might be TRBD1 (6 bases). The V end was cut by 4 bases, the J end by 4 bases, with 16 bases between. Germline-derived CDR1 and CDR2 are SGHDN and FVKESK. The CDR3 length is 15 residues. DNA for the CDR3: TGTGCCAGCAGCCGGCGGGGGGCCAACGGCACTGAAGCTTTCTTT. This sequence encodes CASSRRGANGTEAFF.

This chain links TRBV11-3 with TRBJ2-2; D possibly corresponds to TRBD2 (6 bases). The CDR3 loop spans 13 amino acids. Germline-derived CDR1 and CDR2 are SGHNT and YENEEA. V was pared by 1 base and J by 6 bases, with 6 bases between. The chain's CDR3 is CASSLVAAGELFF. CDR3 nucleotides: TGTGCCAGCAGCTTAGTAGCGGCCGGGGAGCTGTTTTTT.

The rearrangement links TRBV30 to TRBJ2-2; maybe TRBD1 (5 bases). Per the germline V gene, CDR1 is GTSNPN and CDR2 is SVGIG (reference sequence). There are 13 residues in the CDR3. V shed 1 base and J shed 6 bases, with 9 bases lying between them. This chain's CDR3 is CAWSDRRAGELFF. CDR3 bases: TGTGCCTGGAGTGACAGGAGAGCCGGGGAGCTGTTTTTT. Variable domain in full (rest from reference TRBV30 and TRBJ2-2): SQTIHQWPATLVQPVGSPLSLECTVEGTSNPNLYWYRQAAGRGLQLLFYSVGIGQISSEVPQNLSASRPQDRQFILSSKKLLLSDSGFYLCAWSDRRAGELFFGEGSRLTVL.

The rearrangement links TRBV30 to TRBJ2-5; tentative D call: TRBD1 (6 bases). Deletions cut 6 bases from V and 2 bases from J, with 16 bases between. Per germline, CDR1 GTSNPN and CDR2 SVGIG (reference sequence). The CDR3 is 14 residues long. CDR3 protein: CACQGTELQETQYF. DNA for the CDR3: TGTGCCTGCCAGGGGACGGAGTTACAAGAGACCCAGTACTTC.

The chain is built from TRBV18 and TRBJ1-3; tentative D call: TRBD1 (5 bases). V shed 3 bases and J shed 4 bases, with 16 bases lying between them. Germline V CDR1 and CDR2: KGHSH, LQKENI. CDR3 size: 16 residues. Here the CDR3 DNA reads TGTGCCAGCTCACCGGGACCCCAGGGAACGGGAAACACCATATATTTT. This translates into CASSPGPQGTGNTIYF.

This chain connects TRBV10-1 to TRBJ2-5; D remains unclear. Germline loops: CDR1 WNHNN, CDR2 SYGVQD (reference sequence). Trimming removed 11 bases from V and 2 bases from J, with 9 bases in between. The CDR3 extends over 11 amino acids. The CDR3 DNA reads TGCGCCGGCACTGATCAAGAGACCCAGTACTTC. It is translated as CAGTDQETQYF.

This clone showed up just a few times. V gene TRBV5-1 combines with J gene TRBJ2-7, with 7 bases matching TRBD1. The ends lost 4 bases at V and 2 bases at J; junction bases unmatched: 9. This CDR3 has 15 amino acids. CDR1 and CDR2 from the germline V gene are SGHRS and YFSETQ. The CDR3 loop is CASSPQNRGPYEQYF. CDR3 coding DNA: TGCGCCAGCAGCCCCCAAAACAGGGGACCCTACGAGCAGTACTTC.

The chain employs TRBV11-2 and TRBJ2-5; either TRBD1 or TRBD2 may supply D (7 bases each). This CDR3 contains 16 residues. Germline V gene data show CDR1 as SGHAT and CDR2 as FQNNGV. V lost 0 bases and J lost 5, with 16 bases in between. The CDR3 region has the DNA TGTGCCAGCAGCTTAGAGAGGCCAGGGGGAGGGGAGACCCAGTACTTC. As protein: CASSLERPGGGETQYF.

This chain joins TRBV5-3 and TRBJ1-1, with D unclear. TRBV5-3 counts as an open reading frame of uncertain function. Trimming left V 4 bases short and J 1 base short, with 8 bases between. This CDR3 contains 13 residues. This CDR3 reads CARSPAWNTEAFF. The DNA of the CDR3 is TGTGCCAGAAGCCCCGCTTGGAACACTGAAGCTTTCTTT.

The J gene is TRBJ2-2, the V gene TRBV10-2, with 10 positions matching TRBD2. The ends lost 6 bases at V and 1 base at J; junction bases unmatched: 2. CDR3 length: 15 residues. Looked up from germline, CDR1 is WSHSY and CDR2 is SAAADI. The CDR3 nucleotides are TGCGCCAGCAGGGTAGCGGGGGGGAACACCGGGGAGCTGTTTTTT. This sequence encodes CASRVAGGNTGELFF.

This clone showed up just a few times. The chain recombines TRBV30 with TRBJ1-2; weak D call: TRBD1 (5 bases). V lost 3 bases and J lost 3, with 14 bases in between. The germline V gene encodes CDR1 GTSNPN and CDR2 SVGIG (reference sequence). This CDR3 has 14 residues. CDR3 amino acids: CAWSATSRDYGYTF. The CDR3 DNA follows: TGTGCCTGGAGCGCGACTAGCAGGGACTATGGCTACACCTTC.

The chain combines TRBV25-1 with TRBJ1-2, with D maybe TRBD1 (5 bases). V dropped 1 base and J dropped 7 bases, with 22 bases sitting between them. The germline CDR1 and CDR2 sequences are MGHDK and SYGVNS. The CDR3 spans 17 residues. In nucleotides, the CDR3 is TGTGCCAGCAGTGAATGGGGGACTAATGGTAGACAATTTGGCTACACCTTC. Residues: CASSEWGTNGRQFGYTF.

This chain uses TRBV16 with TRBJ2-2, with 11 nucleotides matching TRBD2. Germline loops: CDR1 KGHSY, CDR2 FQNENV. CDR3 length equals 20 residues. V lost 4 bases to trimming and J lost 0 bases; unmatched junction nucleotides: 13. The CDR3 spells CASSREPSGGTLANTGELFF. CDR3 nucleotide sequence: TGTGCCAGCAGCCGCGAGCCTAGCGGGGGGACCCTAGCGAACACCGGGGAGCTGTTTTTT. Full variable domain (outside the CDR3, taken from reference TRBV16 and TRBJ2-2): GEEVAQTPKHLVRGEGQKAKLYCAPIKGHSYVFWYQQVLKNEFKFLISFQNENVFDETGMPKERFSAKCLPNSPCSLEIQATKLEDSAVYFCASSREPSGGTLANTGELFFGEGSRLTVL.

This rearrangement joins TRBV4-2 to TRBJ2-2; maybe TRBD2 (6 bases). This CDR3 comprises 13 residues. Looked up from germline, CDR1 is LGHNA and CDR2 is YNFKEQ. Trimming pared 3 bases from V and 7 bases from J, leaving 9 bases between. The CDR3 DNA reads TGTGCCAGCAGCCAGAGGCGGGACGGGGAGCTGTTTTTT. Amino acid sequence: CASSQRRDGELFF.